The sequence of this T cell receptor beta chain was determined in a study of CD8+ T cells in alopecia areata. Broader study findings: Tofacitinib significantly decreased scalp clonality and expanded CD8+ clones among top 100.

The CDR3 sequence is 12 residues long. Germline loops: CDR1 SGHNT, CDR2 YYREEE (reference sequence). Trimming removed 6 bases from V and 6 bases from J, with 11 bases in between. Following extraction, RNA underwent reverse transcription to cDNA, which served as the sequencing template. Assay: immunoSEQ multiplex PCR; the TCRdb copy retains only in-frame clones and omits some. This sample has approximately 100,000 clones, with about nine tenths found just once. Regarding this clone: Antigen specificity is unknown.

Documented treatment: oral pan-JAK inhibitor, 5-10 mg twice daily. This sample comprised CD8+ T cells sorted from blood, obtained around week 34, from a patient treated with tofacitinib. The origin of this receptor is a human donor with alopecia areata. J is TRBJ2-3 and V is TRBV5-4, with D perhaps matching TRBD1 or TRBD2 (5 bases each). The CDR3 coding sequence is TGTGCCAGCAACAGAGGGGCGGATACGCAGTATTTT. It translates to CASNRGADTQYF.